This T cell receptor (beta chain) was captured in a study of cytomegalovirus exposure and HLA in healthy donors. Study-wide background: Early released data comprised tens of millions of unique TCRs from HLA-typed donors. There were 350 to 450 genotyped donors. Of these, 81% fell in the genetic ancestry cluster associated with self-reported Caucasian donors. Study outcomes and limitations: About 87% or about 30% of the time was how often most TCR beta V segments were productive, according to an earlier analysis. The study carried out a later analysis of TCR beta sequences. It associated some 17,000 of them with specific HLA alleles at a false discovery rate of 0.05.

The V end lost 0 bases, the J end lost 3 bases, and 11 bases lay between the germline ends. CDR3 length equals 15 residues. Germline V gene sequence: CDR1 SGHNT, CDR2 YYREEE (reference sequence). About this clone itself: Its specificity is not known.

The PCR used 60 Vbeta and 13 Jbeta primers. Using immunoSEQ multiplex PCR, the repertoire was profiled, and TCRdb retains in-frame clones only, with some absent. Of approximately 140,000 clones in the sample, 75% to 85% were seen once. The sequence derives from a human donor in good health. The specimen sequenced was PBMCs. This chain links TRBV5-4 with TRBJ2-3, with D unresolved. The CDR3 sequence: CASSLDGSVTDTQYF. CDR3 nucleotide sequence: TGTGCCAGCAGCTTGGATGGAAGCGTTACAGATACGCAGTATTTT.